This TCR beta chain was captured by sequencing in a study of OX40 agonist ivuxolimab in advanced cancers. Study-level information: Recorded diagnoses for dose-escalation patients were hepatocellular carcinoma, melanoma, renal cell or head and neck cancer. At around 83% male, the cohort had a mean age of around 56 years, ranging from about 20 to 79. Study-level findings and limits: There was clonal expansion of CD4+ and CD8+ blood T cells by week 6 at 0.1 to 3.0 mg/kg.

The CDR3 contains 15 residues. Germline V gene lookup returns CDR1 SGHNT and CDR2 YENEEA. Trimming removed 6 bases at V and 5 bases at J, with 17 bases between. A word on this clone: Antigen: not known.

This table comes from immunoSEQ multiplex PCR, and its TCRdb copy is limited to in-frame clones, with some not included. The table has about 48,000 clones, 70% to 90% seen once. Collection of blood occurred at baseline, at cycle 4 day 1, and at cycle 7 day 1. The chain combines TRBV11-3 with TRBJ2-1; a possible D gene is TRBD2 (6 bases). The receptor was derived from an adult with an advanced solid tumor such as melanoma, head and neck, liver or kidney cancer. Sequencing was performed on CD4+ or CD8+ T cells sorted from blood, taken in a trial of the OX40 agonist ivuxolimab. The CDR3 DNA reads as TGTGCCAGCAGTTCTGGCGGGAAAGTAAACAATGAGCAGTTCTTC. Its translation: CASSSGGKVNNEQFF.